Below, 13 T cell receptor beta chains from the same sample are listed, as sequenced in a study of T cells in Graves' hyperthyroidism and ophthalmopathy. Researchers took RNA transcripts and amplified the TCR beta CDR3 regions from them. Researchers ran a first-round RT-PCR on the TCR CDR3 using the HTBI primer set. TCRdb reprocessed the multiplex PCR reads via MiXCR and lists one record per CDR3 protein. The sample yields some 440,000 distinct CDR3 sequences, less than 20% seen once. Sequenced: blood. The receptors originated from a woman aged 18-30 years with Graves' hyperthyroidism.

This clonotype has a count of ten or more. The chain uses TRBV7-8 and TRBJ1-6; 7 positions match TRBD1. The ends lost 5 bases at V and 7 bases at J; junction bases unmatched: 14. The CDR3 extends over 17 amino acids. Germline V gene lookup returns CDR1 SGHVS and CDR2 FQNEAQ. In DNA form, the CDR3 reads TGTGCCAGCAGCCAGGGGGGCGTGGGGACGGGGAATTCACCCCTCCACTTT. Translating gives CASSQGGVGTGNSPLHF.

The table lists this clonotype with many counts. The CDR3 sequence is CASSGGQGMNTEAFF. CDR3 coding DNA: TGCGCCAGCAGCGGCGGACAGGGGATGAACACTGAAGCTTTCTTT. The chain couples TRBV5-1 to TRBJ1-1; 9 bases align to TRBD1. This CDR3 contains 15 residues. V lost 4 bases and J lost 0; bases outside the gene matches: 4. From germline, CDR1 is SGHRS and CDR2 YFSETQ.

This clonotype showed up just a few times. V is TRBV9 and J is TRBJ2-1, with D tentatively TRBD2 (7 bases). The V gene's germline CDR1 is SGDLS and CDR2 YYNGEE. This CDR3 is built from 14 residues. Trimming pared 0 bases from V and 9 bases from J, leaving 13 bases between. CDR3 residues: CASSVGGGGSEQFF. CDR3 coding DNA: TGTGCCAGCAGCGTAGGTGGGGGCGGGAGTGAGCAGTTCTTC.

This clonotype appeared many times. The CDR3 sequence is CASSPGAGRLKQYF. The CDR3 DNA sequence: TGTGCCAGCAGCCCTGGGGCAGGGCGTCTCAAGCAGTACTTC. J is TRBJ2-7 and V is TRBV7-9; perhaps TRBD1 as D (5 bases). V shed 5 bases and J shed 8 bases, with 19 bases lying between them. The CDR3 has 14 amino acids. Germline assignment: CDR1 SEHNR and CDR2 FQNEAQ (reference sequence).

This clonotype was seen many times. CDR3 in amino acids: CASSYSPYTGTTDTQYF. In DNA, the CDR3 is TGTGCCAGCAGTTACAGTCCCTACACCGGGACCACAGATACGCAGTATTTT. The chain uses TRBV6-6 and TRBJ2-3; D could derive from TRBD1 or TRBD2 (5 bases each). V was pared by 2 bases and J by 2 bases, with 17 bases between. Germline loops: CDR1 MNHNY, CDR2 SVGAGI (reference sequence). This CDR3 region has 17 residues.

The V call is TRBV5-1, the J call TRBJ1-6, with TRBD1 as a possible D gene (5 bases). V was cut by 4 bases and J by 7 bases, with 15 bases left in between. Germline loops: CDR1 SGHRS, CDR2 YFSETQ. CDR3 length: 15 amino acids. CDR3 nucleotides: TGCGCCAGCAGCGCCGGGGACGGAGGCAATTCACCCCTCCACTTT. Protein: CASSAGDGGNSPLHF.

This chain links TRBV27 with TRBJ2-1; tentative D call: TRBD2 (5 bases). V shed 6 bases and J shed 9 bases, with 18 bases lying between them. CDR3 size: 14 residues. Germline loops: CDR1 MNHEY, CDR2 SMNVEV (reference sequence). This CDR3 reads CASRSSFSHGEQFF. CDR3 bases: TGTGCCAGCAGATCTAGCTTTTCCCACGGTGAGCAGTTCTTC.

The table lists this clonotype with many counts. The rearrangement joins TRBV11-1 to TRBJ2-3; 7 bases line up with TRBD2. Trimming cost V 0 bases and J 2 bases; bases outside gene matches: 2. Per germline, CDR1 SGHAT and CDR2 FQDESV (reference sequence). This CDR3 comprises 15 residues. The CDR3 coding sequence is TGTGCCAGCAGCTTAGCTCTAGCGGACACAGATACGCAGTATTTT. This codes for CASSLALADTDTQYF.

The rearrangement links TRBV2 to TRBJ1-2; the D gene is possibly TRBD1 (5 bases). The germline gives CDR1 SNHLY, CDR2 FYNNEI. The CDR3 contains 14 residues. With 4 bases removed from V and 5 bases from J, the gap between germline ends came to 14 bases. The CDR3 sequence is CASSVQAPGYGYTF. CDR3 coding DNA: TGTGCCAGCAGTGTACAGGCCCCGGGTTATGGCTACACCTTC. The entire variable domain, with the rest obtained from reference TRBV2 and TRBJ1-2, is as follows: EPEVTQTPSHQVTQMGQEVILRCVPISNHLYFYWYRQILGQKVEFLVSFYNNEISEKSEIFDDQFSVERPDGSNFTLKIRSTKLEDSAMYFCASSVQAPGYGYTFGSGTRLTVV.

The table lists this clonotype with many counts. This sequence joins TRBV28 and TRBJ2-1, with D hard to call. The germline V gene has CDR1 MDHEN and CDR2 SYDVKM. The CDR3 has 14 residues. Trimming removed 1 base at V and 9 bases at J, with 13 bases between. CDR3 sequence (DNA): TGTGCCAGCAGTTTATTGGGTAATCGAGCTGAGCAGTTCTTC. Its translation is CASSLLGNRAEQFF.

The chain is built from TRBV7-9 and TRBJ1-1, with 7 bases that match TRBD1. The CDR3 extends over 12 amino acids. CDR1 and CDR2 from the germline V gene are SEHNR and FQNEAQ (reference sequence). Trimming took 5 bases from V and 8 from J; bases not matched to a gene: 5. CDR3: CASSRGGGEAFF. The CDR3 DNA is TGTGCCAGCAGCCGAGGAGGGGGCGAAGCTTTCTTT.

The chain employs TRBV3-1 and TRBJ2-3, with D possibly matching TRBD2 (5 bases). Deletions cut 1 base from V and 5 bases from J, with 13 bases between. Germline-derived CDR1 and CDR2 are LGHDT and YNNKEL (reference sequence). The CDR3 has 15 amino acids. In nucleotides, the CDR3 is TGTGCCAGCAGCCAAGTTGCGCTAGCCGTAGATACGCAGTATTTT. The encoded protein is CASSQVALAVDTQYF.

This clonotype was found a few times. The chain links TRBV7-3 to TRBJ1-1; 8 positions agree with TRBD1. CDR1 is SGHTA and CDR2 is FQGTGA in the germline V gene. Trimming at V came to 2 bases and at J to 1 base, leaving 6 bases not matched to a gene. The CDR3 totals 16 residues. The CDR3 reads CASSLGTGKGNTEAFF. DNA of the CDR3: TGTGCCAGCAGCTTAGGGACAGGCAAAGGGAACACTGAAGCTTTCTTT.